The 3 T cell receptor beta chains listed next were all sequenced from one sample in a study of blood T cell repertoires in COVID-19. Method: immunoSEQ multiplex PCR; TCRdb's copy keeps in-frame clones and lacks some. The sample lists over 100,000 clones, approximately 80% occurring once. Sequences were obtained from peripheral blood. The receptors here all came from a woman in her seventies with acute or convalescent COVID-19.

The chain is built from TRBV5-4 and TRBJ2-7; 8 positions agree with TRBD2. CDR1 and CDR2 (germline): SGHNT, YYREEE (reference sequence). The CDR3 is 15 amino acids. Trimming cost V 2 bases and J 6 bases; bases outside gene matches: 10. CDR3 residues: CASSLEAGEVGEQYF. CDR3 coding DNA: TGTGCCAGCAGCTTAGAAGCGGGAGAGGTTGGCGAGCAGTACTTC.

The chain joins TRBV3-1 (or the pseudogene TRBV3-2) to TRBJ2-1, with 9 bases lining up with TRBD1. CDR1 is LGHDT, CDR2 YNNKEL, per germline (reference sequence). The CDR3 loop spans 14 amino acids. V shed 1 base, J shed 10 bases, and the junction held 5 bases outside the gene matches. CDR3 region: CASSQGTGAREQFF. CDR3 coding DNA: TGTGCCAGCAGCCAAGGGACAGGGGCTCGGGAGCAGTTCTTC.

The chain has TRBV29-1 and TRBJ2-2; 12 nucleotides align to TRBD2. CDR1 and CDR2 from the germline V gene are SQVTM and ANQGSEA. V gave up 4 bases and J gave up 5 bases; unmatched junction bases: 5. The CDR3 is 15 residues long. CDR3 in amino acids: CSVGTSGGSTGELFF. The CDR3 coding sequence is TGCAGCGTTGGAACTAGCGGGGGGTCGACCGGGGAGCTGTTTTTT.